This T cell receptor beta chain was profiled in a study of blood T cell repertoires in COVID-19. This clone was seen more than once but under ten times. Assay used: immunoSEQ multiplex PCR; TCRdb lists only in-frame clones, some missing. The profile covers some 180,000 clones, with over 70% appearing a single time and under 15% taken by the ten largest. The TCR comes from a man aged 60 to 69 who had been exposed to COVID-19. Sequencing was done on a sample of PBMCs or T cells enriched from blood (not recorded which).

The DNA of the CDR3 is TGTGCCATCAGTGACGGCCAGGGTGGGGGAAACACCATATATTTT. This codes for CAISDGQGGGNTIYF. The chain has TRBV10-3 and TRBJ1-3; D is possibly TRBD1 (5 bases). In germline, CDR1 is ENHRY, CDR2 SYGVKD. The length of the CDR3 is 15 residues. Trimming left V 3 bases short and J 4 bases short, with 13 bases between.